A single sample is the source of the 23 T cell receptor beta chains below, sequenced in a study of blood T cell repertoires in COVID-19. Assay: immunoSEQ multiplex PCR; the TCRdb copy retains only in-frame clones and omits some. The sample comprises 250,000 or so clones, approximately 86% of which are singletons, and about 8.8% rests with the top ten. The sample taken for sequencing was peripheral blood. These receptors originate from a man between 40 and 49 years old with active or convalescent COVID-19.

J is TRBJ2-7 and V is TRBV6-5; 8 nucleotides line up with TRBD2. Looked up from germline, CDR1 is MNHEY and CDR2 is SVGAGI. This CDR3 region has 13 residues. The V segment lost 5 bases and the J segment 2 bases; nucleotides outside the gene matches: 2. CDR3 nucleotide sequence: TGTGCCAGCAGTACTAGCGGACCCTACGAGCAGTACTTC. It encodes CASSTSGPYEQYF.

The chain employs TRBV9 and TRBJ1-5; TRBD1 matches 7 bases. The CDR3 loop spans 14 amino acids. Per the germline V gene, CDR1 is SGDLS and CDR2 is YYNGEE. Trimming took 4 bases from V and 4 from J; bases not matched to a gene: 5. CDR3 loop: CASSTGTANQPQHF. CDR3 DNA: TGTGCCAGCAGCACCGGGACAGCTAATCAGCCCCAGCATTTT.

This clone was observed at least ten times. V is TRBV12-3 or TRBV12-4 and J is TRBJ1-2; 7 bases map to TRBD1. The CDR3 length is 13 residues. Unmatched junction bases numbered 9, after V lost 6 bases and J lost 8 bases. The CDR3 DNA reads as TGTGCCAGCAGCCCAGGGGGATGGGACGGCTACACCTTC. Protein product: CASSPGGWDGYTF.

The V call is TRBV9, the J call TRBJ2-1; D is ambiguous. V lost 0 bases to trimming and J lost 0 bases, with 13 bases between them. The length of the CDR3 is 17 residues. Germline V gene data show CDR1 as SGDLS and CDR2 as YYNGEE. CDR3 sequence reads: CASSVDRHPSSYNEQFF. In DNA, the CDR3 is TGTGCCAGCAGCGTAGACCGACACCCGAGCTCCTACAATGAGCAGTTCTTC.

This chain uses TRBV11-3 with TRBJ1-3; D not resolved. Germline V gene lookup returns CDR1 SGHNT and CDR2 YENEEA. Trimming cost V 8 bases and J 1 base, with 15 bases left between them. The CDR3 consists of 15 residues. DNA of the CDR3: TGTGCCAGCGGCACGATCGACTCGTCTGGAAACACCATATATTTT. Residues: CASGTIDSSGNTIYF.

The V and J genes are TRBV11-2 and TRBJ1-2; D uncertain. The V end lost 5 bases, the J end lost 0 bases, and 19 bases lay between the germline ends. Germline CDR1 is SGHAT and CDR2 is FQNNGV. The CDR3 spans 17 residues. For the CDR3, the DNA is TGTGCCAGCAGCCAGAGGCGCACAACCTCTCCTAACTATGGCTACACCTTC. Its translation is CASSQRRTTSPNYGYTF.

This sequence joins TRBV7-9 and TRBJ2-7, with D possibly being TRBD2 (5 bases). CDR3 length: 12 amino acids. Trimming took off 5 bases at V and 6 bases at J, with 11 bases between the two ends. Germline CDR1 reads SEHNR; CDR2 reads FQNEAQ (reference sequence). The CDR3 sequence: CASSPPEAEQYF. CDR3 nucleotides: TGTGCCAGCAGCCCTCCGGAGGCCGAGCAGTACTTC.

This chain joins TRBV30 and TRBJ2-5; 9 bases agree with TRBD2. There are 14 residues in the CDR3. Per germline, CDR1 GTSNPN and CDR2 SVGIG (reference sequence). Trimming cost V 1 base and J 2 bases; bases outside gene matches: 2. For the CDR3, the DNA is TGTGCCTGGAGTGGCGCGGGGGGGCAAGAGACCCAGTACTTC. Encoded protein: CAWSGAGGQETQYF.

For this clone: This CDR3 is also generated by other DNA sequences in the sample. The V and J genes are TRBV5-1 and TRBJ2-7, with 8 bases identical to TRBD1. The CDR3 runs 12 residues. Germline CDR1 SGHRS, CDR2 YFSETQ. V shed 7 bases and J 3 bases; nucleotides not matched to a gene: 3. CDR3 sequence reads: CASSGTGYEQYF. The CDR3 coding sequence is TGCGCCAGCTCCGGGACAGGCTACGAGCAGTACTTC.

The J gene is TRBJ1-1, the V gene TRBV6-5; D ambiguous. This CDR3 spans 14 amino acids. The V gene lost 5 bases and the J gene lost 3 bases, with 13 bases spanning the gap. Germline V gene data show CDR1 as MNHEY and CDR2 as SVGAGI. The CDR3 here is CASSIKGRDTEAFF. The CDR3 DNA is TGTGCCAGCAGTATTAAAGGGAGAGACACTGAAGCTTTCTTT.

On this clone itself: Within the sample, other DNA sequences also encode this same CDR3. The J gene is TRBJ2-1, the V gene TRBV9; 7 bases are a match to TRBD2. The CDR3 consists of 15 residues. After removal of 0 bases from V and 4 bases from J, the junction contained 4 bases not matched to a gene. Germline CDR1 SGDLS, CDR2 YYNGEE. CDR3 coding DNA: TGTGCCAGCAGCGTAGGGGGAGGGCCTTACAATGAGCAGTTCTTC. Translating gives CASSVGGGPYNEQFF.

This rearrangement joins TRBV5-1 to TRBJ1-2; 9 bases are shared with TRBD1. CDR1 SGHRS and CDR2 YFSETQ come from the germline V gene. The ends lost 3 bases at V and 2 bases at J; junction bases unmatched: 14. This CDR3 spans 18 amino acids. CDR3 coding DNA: TGCGCCAGCAGCTATTTCCCGGGACAGGGAGACCCCAACTATGGCTACACCTTC. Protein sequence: CASSYFPGQGDPNYGYTF.

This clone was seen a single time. The CDR3 DNA sequence: TGTGCCAGCAGCCAAAGACGGGGGTACTCCACAGATACGCAGTATTTT. Its protein product is CASSQRRGYSTDTQYF. This rearrangement joins TRBV14 to TRBJ2-3; possible D gene TRBD2, 6 bases. CDR1 is SGHDN and CDR2 is FVKESK in the germline V gene. This CDR3 is 16 amino acids long. V lost 2 bases and J 2 bases, leaving 14 bases between the germline ends.

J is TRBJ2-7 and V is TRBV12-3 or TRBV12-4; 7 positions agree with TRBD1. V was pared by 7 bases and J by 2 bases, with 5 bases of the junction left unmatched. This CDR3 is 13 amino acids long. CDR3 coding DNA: TGTGCCAGCACTAGACAGGGCCCCTACGAGCAGTACTTC. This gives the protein CASTRQGPYEQYF.

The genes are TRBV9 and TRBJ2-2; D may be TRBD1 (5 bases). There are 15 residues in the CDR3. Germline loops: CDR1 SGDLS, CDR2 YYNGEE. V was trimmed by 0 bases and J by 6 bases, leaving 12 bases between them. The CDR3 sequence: CASSVARWGPGELFF. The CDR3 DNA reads TGTGCCAGCAGCGTAGCTAGGTGGGGCCCCGGGGAGCTGTTTTTT.

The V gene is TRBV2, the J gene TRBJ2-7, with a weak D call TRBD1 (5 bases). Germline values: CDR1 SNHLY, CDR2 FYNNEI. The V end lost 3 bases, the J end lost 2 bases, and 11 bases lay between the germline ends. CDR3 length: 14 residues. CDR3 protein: CASSDAGFTYEQYF. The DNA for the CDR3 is TGTGCCAGCAGTGACGCAGGGTTCACCTACGAGCAGTACTTC.

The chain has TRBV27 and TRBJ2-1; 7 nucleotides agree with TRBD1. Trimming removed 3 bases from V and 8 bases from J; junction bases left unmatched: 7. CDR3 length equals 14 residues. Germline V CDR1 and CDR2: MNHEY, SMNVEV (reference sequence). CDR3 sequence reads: CASSFTGARYEQFF. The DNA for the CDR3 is TGTGCCAGCAGTTTTACAGGGGCTCGGTATGAGCAGTTCTTC.

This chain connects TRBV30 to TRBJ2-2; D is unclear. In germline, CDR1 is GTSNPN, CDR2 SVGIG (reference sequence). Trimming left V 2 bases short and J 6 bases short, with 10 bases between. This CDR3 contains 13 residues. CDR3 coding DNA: TGTGCCTGGAGTTCCCTCGGTGCCGGGGAGCTGTTTTTT. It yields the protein CAWSSLGAGELFF.

CDR3 sequence: CASSESAFGYGYTF. As DNA, the CDR3 is TGCGCCAGCAGTGAGTCAGCCTTTGGCTATGGCTACACCTTC. The chain is built from TRBV10-2 and TRBJ1-2; D is uncertain. V dropped 0 bases and J dropped 4 bases, with 9 bases sitting between them. CDR3 length: 14 amino acids. Germline V gene sequence: CDR1 WSHSY, CDR2 SAAADI.

CDR3 in amino acids: CASSFRGQYNSPLHF. Here the CDR3 DNA reads TGTGCCAGCAGCTTCCGGGGACAGTATAATTCACCCCTCCACTTT. The chain recombines TRBV11-2 with TRBJ1-6, with 7 nucleotides matching TRBD1. The V gene's germline CDR1 is SGHAT and CDR2 FQNNGV. V lost 3 bases and J lost 4; bases outside the gene matches: 3. The CDR3 length is 15 residues.

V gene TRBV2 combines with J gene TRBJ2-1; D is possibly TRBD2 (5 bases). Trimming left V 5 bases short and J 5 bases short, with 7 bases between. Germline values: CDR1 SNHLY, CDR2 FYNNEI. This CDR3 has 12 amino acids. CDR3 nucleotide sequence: TGTGCCAGCAGTTTAGCGAACAATGAGCAGTTCTTC. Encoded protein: CASSLANNEQFF.

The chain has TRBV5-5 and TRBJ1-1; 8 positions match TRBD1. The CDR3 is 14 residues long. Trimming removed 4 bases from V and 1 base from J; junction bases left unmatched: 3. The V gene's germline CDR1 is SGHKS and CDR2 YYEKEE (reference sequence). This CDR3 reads CASSRTGRNTEAFF. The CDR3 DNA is TGTGCCAGCAGCCGGACAGGGAGGAACACTGAAGCTTTCTTT.

Written as DNA, the CDR3 is TGTGCCAGCAGCTTAGACATATCCTACAATGAGCAGTTCTTC. Its protein product is CASSLDISYNEQFF. V is TRBV7-9 and J is TRBJ2-1; the D is unclear. Deletions cut 1 base from V and 1 base from J, with 5 bases between. The CDR3 is 14 residues long. Germline V lookup: CDR1 SEHNR, CDR2 FQNEAQ (reference sequence).